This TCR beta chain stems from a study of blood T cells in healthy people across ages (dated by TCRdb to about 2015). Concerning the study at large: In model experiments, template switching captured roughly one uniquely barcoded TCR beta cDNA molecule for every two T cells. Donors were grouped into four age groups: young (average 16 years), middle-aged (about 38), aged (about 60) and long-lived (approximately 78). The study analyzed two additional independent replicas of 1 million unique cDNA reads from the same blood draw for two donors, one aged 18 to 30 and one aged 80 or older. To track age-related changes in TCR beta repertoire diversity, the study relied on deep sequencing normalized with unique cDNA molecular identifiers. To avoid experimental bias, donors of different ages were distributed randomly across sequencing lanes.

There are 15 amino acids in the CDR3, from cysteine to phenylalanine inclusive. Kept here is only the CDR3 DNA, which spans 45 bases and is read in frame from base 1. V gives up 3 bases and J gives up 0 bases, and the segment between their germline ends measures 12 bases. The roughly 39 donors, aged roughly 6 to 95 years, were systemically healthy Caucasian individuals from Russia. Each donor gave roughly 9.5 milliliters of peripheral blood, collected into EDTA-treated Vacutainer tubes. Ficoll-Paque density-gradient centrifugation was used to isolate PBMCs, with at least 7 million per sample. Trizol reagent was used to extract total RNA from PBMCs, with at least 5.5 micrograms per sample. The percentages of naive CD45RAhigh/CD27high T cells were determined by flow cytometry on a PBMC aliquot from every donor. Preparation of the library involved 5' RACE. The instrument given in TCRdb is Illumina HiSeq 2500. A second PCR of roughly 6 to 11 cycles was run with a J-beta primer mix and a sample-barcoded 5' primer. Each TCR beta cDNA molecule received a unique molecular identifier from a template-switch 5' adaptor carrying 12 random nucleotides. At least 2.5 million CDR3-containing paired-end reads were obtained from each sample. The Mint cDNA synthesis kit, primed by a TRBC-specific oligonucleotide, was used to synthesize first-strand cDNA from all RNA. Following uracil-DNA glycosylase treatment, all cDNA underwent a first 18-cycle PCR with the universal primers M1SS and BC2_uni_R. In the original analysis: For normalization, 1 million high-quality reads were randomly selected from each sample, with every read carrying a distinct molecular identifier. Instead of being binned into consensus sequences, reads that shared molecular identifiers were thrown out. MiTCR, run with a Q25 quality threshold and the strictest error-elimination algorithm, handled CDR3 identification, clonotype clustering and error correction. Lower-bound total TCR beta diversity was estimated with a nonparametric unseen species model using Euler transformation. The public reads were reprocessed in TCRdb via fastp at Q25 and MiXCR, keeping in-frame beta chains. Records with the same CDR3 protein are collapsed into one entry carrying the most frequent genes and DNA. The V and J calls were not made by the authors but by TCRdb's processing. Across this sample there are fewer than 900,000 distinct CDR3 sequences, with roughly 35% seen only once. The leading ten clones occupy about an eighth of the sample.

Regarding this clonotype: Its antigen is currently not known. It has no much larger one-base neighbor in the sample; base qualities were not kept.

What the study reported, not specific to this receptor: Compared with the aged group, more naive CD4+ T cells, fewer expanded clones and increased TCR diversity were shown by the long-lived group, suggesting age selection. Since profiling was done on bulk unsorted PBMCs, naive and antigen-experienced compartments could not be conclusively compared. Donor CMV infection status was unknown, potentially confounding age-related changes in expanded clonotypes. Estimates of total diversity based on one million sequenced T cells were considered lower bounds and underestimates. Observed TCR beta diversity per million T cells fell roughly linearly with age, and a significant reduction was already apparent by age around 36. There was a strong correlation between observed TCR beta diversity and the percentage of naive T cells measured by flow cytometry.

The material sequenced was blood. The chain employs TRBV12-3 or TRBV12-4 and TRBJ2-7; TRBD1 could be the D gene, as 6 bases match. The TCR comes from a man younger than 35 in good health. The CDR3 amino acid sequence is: CASSFVGTPSYEQYF. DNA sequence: TGTGCCAGCAGTTTTGTAGGGACACCCTCCTACGAGCAGTACTTC.